These 24 T cell receptor beta chains were sequenced from one sample in a study of blood T cell repertoires in COVID-19. Sequencing was performed with immunoSEQ multiplex PCR; in TCRdb, only in-frame clones are kept and a portion is missing. The sample holds around 200,000 clones, about 86% seen once. Sequencing was carried out using peripheral blood. The receptors were sampled from a woman between 50 and 59 years old with acute or convalescent COVID-19.

The CDR3 spells CASSQDAGTSGTSYNEQFF. CDR3 DNA sequence: TGCGCCAGCAGCCAAGATGCAGGGACTAGCGGGACATCCTACAATGAGCAGTTCTTC. This chain links TRBV4-3 with TRBJ2-1, with TRBD2 matching over 13 bases. The V gene's germline CDR1 is LGHNA and CDR2 YSLEER. The junction had 6 bases not matched to a gene; V was cut back by 0 bases and J by 1 base. This CDR3 is built from 19 residues.

CDR3 amino acids: CASSEGTTATNEKLFF. Written as DNA, the CDR3 is TGCGCCAGCAGCGAAGGGACAACCGCAACTAATGAAAAACTGTTTTTT. This sequence joins TRBV5-1 and TRBJ1-4; tentatively, D is TRBD1 (6 bases). The CDR3 covers 16 residues. The V end lost 4 bases, the J end lost 0 bases, and 13 bases lay between the germline ends. Germline assignment: CDR1 SGHRS and CDR2 YFSETQ.

The J gene is TRBJ2-1, the V gene TRBV5-1, with TRBD1 matching over 7 bases. Germline V gene lookup returns CDR1 SGHRS and CDR2 YFSETQ. With 2 bases clipped from V and 6 bases from J, the junction kept 8 bases outside the gene matches. CDR3 length: 15 residues. This chain's CDR3 is CASSFDRVVVNEQFF. In DNA form, the CDR3 reads TGCGCCAGCAGCTTCGACAGGGTAGTCGTCAATGAGCAGTTCTTC.

This sequence joins TRBV6-6 and TRBJ1-2, with D possibly matching TRBD1 (5 bases). The V gene's germline CDR1 is MNHNY and CDR2 SVGAGI (reference sequence). V was pared by 4 bases and J by 4 bases, with 13 bases between. This CDR3 has 14 residues. The CDR3 nucleotides read TGTGCCAGCAGTTCCACGGGGGAAACCTATGGCTACACCTTC. It codes for CASSSTGETYGYTF.

The chain is built from TRBV7-2 and TRBJ1-2; no firm D call. This CDR3 is built from 16 residues. Germline V gene sequence: CDR1 SGHTA, CDR2 FQGNSA. V was clipped by 1 base and J by 4 bases, with 16 bases between them. CDR3 sequence: CASSLVSQNAGYGYTF. For the CDR3, the DNA is TGTGCCAGCAGCTTAGTTTCTCAAAACGCGGGCTATGGCTACACCTTC.

This clone was counted a single time. The chain carries TRBV18 and TRBJ1-2, with TRBD1 identical over 8 bases. Per the germline V gene, CDR1 is KGHSH and CDR2 is LQKENI. With 2 bases clipped from V and 7 bases from J, the junction kept 6 bases outside the gene matches. There are 14 residues in the CDR3. CDR3 protein: CASSPETGAFGYTF. CDR3 in DNA: TGTGCCAGCTCACCAGAGACAGGGGCCTTTGGCTACACCTTC.

This clone was recorded once. The V call is TRBV21-1, the J call TRBJ1-1. TRBV21-1 is shown as a pseudogene. The CDR3 spans 13 residues. The CDR3: CASGLKGTVEAFF. In DNA form, the CDR3 reads TGTGCCAGCGGGTTAAAAGGGACTGTCGAAGCTTTCTTT.

The chain employs TRBV11-3 and TRBJ2-5; D is possibly TRBD1 (6 bases). The CDR3 has 16 amino acids. Trimming took 5 bases from V and 0 from J, leaving 16 bases between them. Germline V gene lookup returns CDR1 SGHNT and CDR2 YENEEA. CDR3 nucleotides: TGTGCCAGCAGCCGAAGGGGACAACTTTACCAAGAGACCCAGTACTTC. Amino acids: CASSRRGQLYQETQYF. Combining the CDR3 with reference TRBV11-3 and TRBJ2-5 gives the whole variable domain EAGVVQSPRYKIIEKKQPVAFWCNPISGHNTLYWYLQNLGQGPELLIRYENEEAVDDSQLPKDRFSAERLKGVDSTLKIQPAELGDSAVYLCASSRRGQLYQETQYFGPGTRLLVL.

This chain connects TRBV3-1 (or the pseudogene TRBV3-2) to TRBJ1-3; 10 nucleotides match TRBD1. Germline trimming cut 5 bases from V and 3 bases from J; bases unmatched to any gene: 10. Germline V CDR1 and CDR2: LGHDT, YNNKEL (reference sequence). This CDR3 contains 17 residues. CDR3 nucleotide sequence: TGTGCCAGCAGCTTACGGACAGGGGGGGATATTGGAAACACCATATATTTT. Encoded protein: CASSLRTGGDIGNTIYF.

The V gene is TRBV10-3, the J gene TRBJ2-6; D is ambiguous. CDR1 and CDR2 from the germline V gene are ENHRY and SYGVKD. This CDR3 is built from 13 residues. The germline V and J ends were trimmed by 6 bases and 0 bases, with 3 bases remaining between them. In DNA form, the CDR3 reads TGTGCCATCAGCCTCTCTGGGGCCAACGTCCTGACTTTC. The encoded protein is CAISLSGANVLTF.

The chain employs TRBV4-2 and TRBJ2-7; 9 nucleotides align to TRBD1. The germline gives CDR1 LGHNA, CDR2 YNFKEQ. Losses at the gene ends were 0 bases for V and 5 bases for J; bases not matched to a gene: 8. This CDR3 is built from 16 residues. Here the CDR3 DNA reads TGTGCCAGCAGCCAAGAAATCGGACAGGGGACAAACGAGCAGTACTTC. It is translated as CASSQEIGQGTNEQYF.

The chain is built from TRBV18 and TRBJ1-4; TRBD1 is a possible D gene (5 bases). The CDR3 has 15 residues. V lost 0 bases and J 4 bases, leaving 9 bases between the germline ends. CDR1 KGHSH and CDR2 LQKENI come from the germline V gene. The CDR3 protein is CASSPPSGINEKLFF. The CDR3 DNA reads TGTGCCAGCTCACCACCGTCAGGGATTAATGAAAAACTGTTTTTT.

The V gene is TRBV4-3, the J gene TRBJ2-3; 11 bases agree with TRBD2. V lost 3 bases, J lost 5 bases, and 7 bases stayed unmatched. The CDR3 has 16 residues. Germline assignment: CDR1 LGHNA and CDR2 YSLEER. The CDR3 region is CASSQVSGGALDTQYF. CDR3 coding DNA: TGCGCCAGCAGCCAGGTTAGCGGGGGGGCCTTAGATACGCAGTATTTT.

The chain uses TRBV6-6 and TRBJ2-1; 8 nucleotides align to TRBD1. The germline CDR1 and CDR2 sequences are MNHNY and SVGAGI (reference sequence). V was clipped by 9 bases and J by 8 bases; unmatched bases: 9. This CDR3 is built from 13 residues. The CDR3 coding sequence is TGTGCCAGTAAGACAGGGGATGTCGATGAGCAGTTCTTC. It yields the protein CASKTGDVDEQFF.

The V gene is TRBV10-1, the J gene TRBJ2-2, with 7 bases lining up with TRBD2. Germline lookup yields CDR1 WNHNN and CDR2 SYGVQD (reference sequence). With 6 bases clipped from V and 1 base from J, the junction kept 2 bases outside the gene matches. The CDR3 spans 14 residues. This CDR3 is CASSREENTGELFF. CDR3 DNA sequence: TGCGCCAGCAGCCGGGAGGAGAACACCGGGGAGCTGTTTTTT.

The V gene is TRBV6-6, the J gene TRBJ2-3, with 9 bases lining up with TRBD2. CDR1 MNHNY and CDR2 SVGAGI come from the germline V gene (reference sequence). Trimming removed 5 bases from V and 1 base from J; junction bases left unmatched: 10. This CDR3 contains 17 residues. The DNA of the CDR3 is TGTGCCAGCAGTCGATTACGGATAGCGGGGGGCACAGATACGCAGTATTTT. This translates into CASSRLRIAGGTDTQYF.

This clone was detected a few times. The rearrangement joins TRBV7-9 to TRBJ2-2; D is possibly TRBD1 (5 bases). The CDR3 covers 15 residues. V was clipped by 2 bases and J by 2 bases, with 9 bases between them. The germline V gene encodes CDR1 SEHNR and CDR2 FQNEAQ (reference sequence). CDR3 protein: CASSLQTDNTGELFF. The CDR3, as DNA: TGTGCCAGCAGCTTACAGACAGATAACACCGGGGAGCTGTTTTTT. The full variable domain, rest sourced from reference TRBV7-9 and TRBJ2-2, is DTGVSQNPRHKITKRGQNVTFRCDPISEHNRLYWYRQTLGQGPEFLTYFQNEAQLEKSRLLSDRFSAERPKGSFSTLEIQRTEQGDSAMYLCASSLQTDNTGELFFGEGSRLTVL.

This clone was detected a few times. Other DNA sequences of this sample code for an identical CDR3. The CDR3 bases are TGTGCCAGCTCACCACAAGGAGACTCTGGAAACACCATATATTTT. Translation: CASSPQGDSGNTIYF. The chain uses TRBV18 and TRBJ1-3; D is unclear. The CDR3 is made up of 15 amino acids. The germline V gene encodes CDR1 KGHSH and CDR2 LQKENI. V lost 1 base and J lost 0, with 7 bases in between.

The chain couples TRBV5-6 to TRBJ1-2; TRBD1 matches at 9 bases. V lost 1 base and J lost 7; bases outside the gene matches: 11. The CDR3 extends over 16 amino acids. Germline V gives CDR1 SGHDT, CDR2 YYEEEE. The CDR3 loop is CASSLTGKGQGPGYTF. The CDR3 nucleotides read TGTGCCAGCAGCTTGACAGGAAAGGGACAGGGCCCTGGCTACACCTTC. Combining the CDR3 with reference TRBV5-6 and TRBJ1-2 gives the whole variable domain DAGVTQSPTHLIKTRGQQVTLRCSPKSGHDTVSWYQQALGQGPQFIFQYYEEEERQRGNFPDRFSGHQFPNYSSELNVNALLLGDSALYLCASSLTGKGQGPGYTFGSGTRLTVV.

The chain couples TRBV6-5 to TRBJ1-1, with 8 bases fitting TRBD1. Germline trimming cut 6 bases from V and 8 bases from J; bases unmatched to any gene: 11. In germline, CDR1 is MNHEY, CDR2 SVGAGI. This CDR3 has 14 residues. In DNA, the CDR3 is TGTGCCAGCAGGCGGGACAGGCAGTCTTCAGAAGCTTTCTTT. Amino acids: CASRRDRQSSEAFF.

This chain uses TRBV6-5 with TRBJ1-6, with D possibly TRBD1 on 6 matching bases. CDR1 MNHEY and CDR2 SVGAGI come from the germline V gene. V gave up 4 bases and J gave up 7 bases, with 14 bases separating them. The length of the CDR3 is 15 residues. CDR3 DNA sequence: TGTGCCAGCAGTTTGGACAGCCTCGGGAATTCACCCCTCCACTTT. This translates into CASSLDSLGNSPLHF.

The CDR3 coding sequence is TGTGCCAGCAGCTTAGTTAACAGGGGGAACTATGGCTACACCTTC. The encoded protein is CASSLVNRGNYGYTF. The genes are TRBV7-2 and TRBJ1-2, with 8 bases identical to TRBD1. The CDR3 is 15 amino acids. The germline CDR1 and CDR2 sequences are SGHTA and FQGNSA. V shed 1 base, J shed 2 bases, and the junction held 3 bases outside the gene matches.

The chain is built from TRBV7-3 and TRBJ2-7; D remains ambiguous. V gave up 3 bases and J gave up 0 bases, with 12 bases separating them. The germline V gene encodes CDR1 SGHTA and CDR2 FQGTGA. The CDR3 runs 15 residues. The DNA of the CDR3 is TGTGCCAGCAGCTTGCTGCCTGCCAGCTCCTACGAGCAGTACTTC. This encodes CASSLLPASSYEQYF.

This chain connects TRBV14 to TRBJ2-7, with 7 bases that match TRBD2. The germline CDR1 and CDR2 sequences are SGHDN and FVKESK. The V gene end was trimmed by 4 bases and the J gene end by 1 base; junction bases not matched to a gene: 10. This CDR3 spans 16 amino acids. Written as DNA, the CDR3 is TGTGCCAGCAGCCCCATCGCGCGGGGGAGGTCCTACGAGCAGTACTTC. Protein sequence: CASSPIARGRSYEQYF.